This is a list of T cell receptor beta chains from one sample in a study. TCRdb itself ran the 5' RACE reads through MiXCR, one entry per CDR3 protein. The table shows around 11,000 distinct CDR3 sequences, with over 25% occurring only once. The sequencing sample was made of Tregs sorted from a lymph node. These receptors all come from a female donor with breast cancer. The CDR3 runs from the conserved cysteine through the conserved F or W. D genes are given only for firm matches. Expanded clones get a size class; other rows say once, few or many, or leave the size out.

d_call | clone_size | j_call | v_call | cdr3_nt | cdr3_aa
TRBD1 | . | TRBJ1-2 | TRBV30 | TGTGCCTGGAGTATGGACAGGGGATCTAATGGCTACACCTTC | CAWSMDRGSNGYTF
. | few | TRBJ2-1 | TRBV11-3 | TGTGCCAGCAGCCCTAGCTCCTACAATGAGCAGTTCTTC | CASSPSSYNEQFF
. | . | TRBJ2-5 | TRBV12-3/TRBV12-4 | TGTGCCAGCACAGGACAAGCGAGCCCACAAGAGACCCAGTACTTC | CASTGQASPQETQYF
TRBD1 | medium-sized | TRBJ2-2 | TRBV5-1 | TGCGCCAGCAGCTTCGACAGGGGGATCACCGGGGAGCTGTTTTTT | CASSFDRGITGELFF
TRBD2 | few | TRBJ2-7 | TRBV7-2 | TGTGCCAACAGCTTTTGGGGGGGATACGAGCAGTACTTC | CANSFWGGYEQYF
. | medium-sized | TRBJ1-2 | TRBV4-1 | TGCGCCAGCAGCCGCCTTATGTCGCAGGGGACTCAACTGGGTGGCTACACCTTC | CASSRLMSQGTQLGGYTF
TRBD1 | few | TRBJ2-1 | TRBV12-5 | TGTGCTAGTGGTTTGGCGACCGGGACAGGGTGGAATGAGCAGTTCTTC | CASGLATGTGWNEQFF
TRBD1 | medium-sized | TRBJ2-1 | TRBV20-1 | TGCAGTGCAAGACAGGGCCCTTACAATGAGCAGTTCTTC | CSARQGPYNEQFF
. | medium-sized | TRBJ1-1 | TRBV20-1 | TGCAGTGCTAGAGTGGGGGGGATCACTGAAGCTTTCTTT | CSARVGGITEAFF
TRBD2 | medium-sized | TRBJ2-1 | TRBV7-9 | TGTGCCAGCAGCCCTCCGGGACTAGCGGTAGAGGAGCAGTTCTTC | CASSPPGLAVEEQFF
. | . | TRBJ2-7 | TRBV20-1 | TGCAGTGCCAGAGAGGGGTTCGCCTACGAGCAGTACTTC | CSAREGFAYEQYF
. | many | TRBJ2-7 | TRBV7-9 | TGTGCCAGCAGCCCACTAGTCTACGAGCAGTACTTC | CASSPLVYEQYF
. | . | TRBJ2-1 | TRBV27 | TGTGCCAGCAGTTTTTTATCAGTAACGGGAGTTAGTTCAAATGAGCAGTTCTTC | CASSFLSVTGVSSNEQFF